The TCR beta chain described here comes from a study of T cells in Graves' hyperthyroidism and ophthalmopathy. Study at large: Pretreatment peripheral blood was obtained at initial diagnosis.

The CDR3 consists of 14 residues. The V and J ends lost 1 base and 6 bases, in that order; junction bases with no gene match: 7. The germline V gene encodes CDR1 DFQATT and CDR2 SNEGSKA (reference sequence). This clonotype was seen ten or more times. What it recognizes is unknown. Investigators excluded patients with uncontrolled infection, other autoimmune disease, pregnancy or lactation. Thyroid ultrasound and orbital computed tomography, with clinical symptoms and serum thyroxine and TRAb, informed diagnoses. From RNA transcripts, TCR beta CDR3 regions were amplified. A first-round RT-PCR of the TCR CDR3 used the HTBI primer set. TCRdb redid the calling of the multiplex PCR reads with MiXCR, one entry per CDR3 protein. The sample records under 300,000 distinct CDR3 sequences, about 15% being singletons. Findings and caveats of the study: Clonotypes that were expanded in thyroid above 0.001 mostly appeared in blood too.

This clonotype was obtained from a woman aged 45 to 65 with Graves' hyperthyroidism that later progressed to Graves' ophthalmopathy. The sequencing input was blood. V is TRBV20-1 and J is TRBJ2-7; 9 positions match TRBD1. The CDR3 DNA sequence: TGCAGTGCTAGAGGCCCTACAGGGGGCGGCGAGCAGTACTTC. Protein product: CSARGPTGGGEQYF.